This T cell receptor (beta chain) came from a study of shared clonotypes between healthy human individuals. Study-wide background: Researchers assigned three CD4 naive, three CD4 memory, two CD8 naive and one CD8 memory plate to each donor.

Terminally differentiated effector memory CD45RA+ cells were left out of the naive CD8 fraction, which was CD45RO-negative and positively selected for CCR7. Germline-derived CDR1 and CDR2 are SGDLS and YYNGEE. The CDR3 totals 14 residues. V lost 4 bases and J lost 0, with 10 bases in between. Some clones are missing from TCRdb's copy, which holds only in-frame ones; the method was immunoSEQ multiplex PCR. The sample shows about 610,000 clones, roughly 95% of them seen only once. Sequenced sample: naive CD8+ T cells sorted from blood. The sequence came from a woman in her thirties in good health. This chain joins TRBV9 and TRBJ1-1; D not certain. The CDR3: CASSSLRMNTEAFF. As DNA, the CDR3 is TGTGCCAGCAGCTCCCTCCGGATGAACACTGAAGCTTTCTTT.